What follows are 14 T cell receptor beta chains derived from one specimen sequenced in a study of T cell repertoires in cytomegalovirus infection. TCRdb ran MiXCR on the reads and lists one entry per CDR3 protein. The sample carries approximately 250,000 distinct CDR3 sequences, roughly 23% recorded once. Sequencing input: CD8+ T cells from PBMCs. These receptors came from a human donor in good health (CMV status not recorded). Some clones in this sample may be carry-over from other donors' samples.

The chain combines TRBV7-9 with TRBJ2-3; 9 bases agree with TRBD2. The CDR3 is made up of 15 amino acids. The V gene end was trimmed by 5 bases and the J gene end by 4 bases; junction bases not matched to a gene: 7. Germline V CDR1 and CDR2: SEHNR, FQNEAQ (reference sequence). In DNA form, the CDR3 reads TGTGCCAGCAGCCCTTGGACTAGCGACCCAGATACGCAGTATTTT. Translated, it gives CASSPWTSDPDTQYF.

In this sample, this clonotype turned up many times. The chain employs TRBV7-2 and TRBJ2-7; D may match TRBD1 or TRBD2 (5 bases each). V was cut by 1 base and J by 1 base, with 14 bases left in between. CDR1 is SGHTA and CDR2 is FQGNSA in the germline V gene. CDR3 length equals 16 residues. The CDR3 DNA follows: TGTGCCAGCAGCTTAGGGTATATGGGGGATTCCTACGAGCAGTACTTC. Translated: CASSLGYMGDSYEQYF. Together with reference TRBV7-2 and TRBJ2-7, the CDR3 gives the full variable domain: GAGVSQSPSNKVTEKGKDVELRCDPISGHTALYWYRQSLGQGLEFLIYFQGNSAPDKSGLPSDRFSAERTGGSVSTLTIQRTQQEDSAVYLCASSLGYMGDSYEQYFGPGTRLTVT.

J is TRBJ2-1 and V is TRBV25-1, with 8 positions matching TRBD1. V trimming: 3 bases; J trimming: 2 bases; junction bases outside the gene matches: 6. The CDR3 covers 16 residues. CDR1 is MGHDK and CDR2 is SYGVNS in the germline V gene. The CDR3 bases are TGTGCCAGCAGTGATTGGGGACAGGCTACCTACAATGAGCAGTTCTTC. It is translated as CASSDWGQATYNEQFF.

This clonotype was seen ten or more times. The CDR3, as DNA: TGCAGCTTCACAGGGGCCAATGAGCAGTTCTTC. It codes for CSFTGANEQFF. The chain links TRBV29-1 to TRBJ2-1; 7 nucleotides match TRBD1. The CDR3 runs to 11 residues. Germline V gene sequence: CDR1 SQVTM, CDR2 ANQGSEA. V dropped 8 bases and J dropped 6; count of bases not matched to a gene: 4.

This clonotype showed up just a few times. The chain is built from TRBV29-1 and TRBJ2-3, with 9 nucleotides matching TRBD2. Germline V gene data show CDR1 as SQVTM and CDR2 as ANQGSEA. The CDR3 is made up of 14 amino acids. V dropped 1 base and J dropped 4; count of bases not matched to a gene: 3. The CDR3 DNA follows: TGCAGCGTTGAAGGCGGGGGGGCAGCAGATACGCAGTATTTT. This sequence encodes CSVEGGGAADTQYF.

In its sample, this clonotype was seen many times. This chain joins TRBV12-3 or TRBV12-4 and TRBJ2-1; 7 bases are a match to TRBD2. V gave up 1 base and J gave up 5 bases; unmatched junction bases: 2. The CDR3 spans 14 residues. CDR3 in DNA: TGTGCCAGCAGTTTAGGCGGGGGAAACAATGAGCAGTTCTTC. Encoded protein: CASSLGGGNNEQFF.

The table lists this clonotype with a few counts. The rearrangement joins TRBV5-1 to TRBJ1-1; the D gene is possibly TRBD1 (5 bases). The CDR3 length is 14 residues. V was trimmed by 0 bases and J by 2 bases, leaving 8 bases between them. Germline assignment: CDR1 SGHRS and CDR2 YFSETQ. The CDR3 DNA sequence: TGCGCCAGCAGCTTGGACAGGCAAAACACTGAAGCTTTCTTT. It specifies CASSLDRQNTEAFF.

This chain links TRBV29-1 with TRBJ2-5; D might be TRBD2 (7 bases). V lost 6 bases and J 5 bases, leaving 19 bases between the germline ends. Germline CDR1 SQVTM, CDR2 ANQGSEA. There are 14 residues in the CDR3. Here the CDR3 DNA reads TGCAGCGTGGATCTGGGGGGGGCGGGGGAGACCCAGTACTTC. Translating it yields CSVDLGGAGETQYF.

This clonotype was seen more than once but under ten times. The rearrangement links TRBV12-3 or TRBV12-4 to TRBJ2-7; 9 nucleotides align to TRBD1. The CDR3 length is 15 residues. V lost 6 bases, J lost 1 base, and 7 bases stayed unmatched. The CDR3 sequence: CASSQPGQGSYEQYF. CDR3 nucleotides: TGTGCCAGCAGCCAACCGGGACAGGGTTCCTACGAGCAGTACTTC.

In this sample, this clonotype turned up a few times. The chain recombines TRBV6-6 with TRBJ2-7, with a weak D call TRBD1 (5 bases). The CDR3 spans 14 residues. V lost 5 bases to trimming and J lost 3 bases, with 14 bases between them. Germline V gene data show CDR1 as MNHNY and CDR2 as SVGAGI (reference sequence). CDR3 amino acids: CASSGETDFYEQYF. For the CDR3, the DNA is TGTGCCAGCAGTGGTGAGACAGACTTCTACGAGCAGTACTTC.

This clonotype was found many times. The gene calls are TRBV12-3 or TRBV12-4 and TRBJ1-4, with D maybe TRBD1 (5 bases). The V end was cut by 7 bases, the J end by 6 bases, with 18 bases between. The CDR3 totals 15 residues. In DNA form, the CDR3 reads TGTGCCAGCACCACGCGGGCGGCAGGGCATGAAAAACTGTTTTTT. It specifies CASTTRAAGHEKLFF.

The chain recombines TRBV24-1 with TRBJ1-5; possible D gene TRBD1, 5 bases. Trimming cost V 3 bases and J 9 bases, with 23 bases left between them. This CDR3 spans 17 amino acids. Germline CDR1 reads KGHDR; CDR2 reads SFDVKD. The CDR3: CATSDMQTPTAYRPQHF. The CDR3 DNA reads as TGTGCCACCAGTGATATGCAGACCCCGACAGCGTATCGGCCCCAGCATTTT.

The J gene is TRBJ2-5, the V gene TRBV9; D unclear. CDR1 SGDLS and CDR2 YYNGEE come from the germline V gene. Between the trimmed V and J ends, which lost 4 bases and 1 base, there was a span of 8 bases. This CDR3 contains 13 residues. The CDR3 nucleotides read TGTGCCAGCAGCCCATCGGCCCAAGAGACCCAGTACTTC. This gives the protein CASSPSAQETQYF.

This clonotype was detected only a few times. The V and J genes are TRBV7-9 and TRBJ1-4, with 9 nucleotides matching TRBD1. V was clipped by 0 bases and J by 1 base; unmatched bases: 0. This CDR3 region has 16 residues. Germline V CDR1 and CDR2: SEHNR, FQNEAQ (reference sequence). The CDR3 nucleotides read TGTGCCAGCAGCTTAGCGGACAGGGGAACTAATGAAAAACTGTTTTTT. This codes for CASSLADRGTNEKLFF. The full variable domain, its missing parts supplied by reference TRBV7-9 and TRBJ1-4, is DTGVSQNPRHKITKRGQNVTFRCDPISEHNRLYWYRQTLGQGPEFLTYFQNEAQLEKSRLLSDRFSAERPKGSFSTLEIQRTEQGDSAMYLCASSLADRGTNEKLFFGSGTQLSVL.